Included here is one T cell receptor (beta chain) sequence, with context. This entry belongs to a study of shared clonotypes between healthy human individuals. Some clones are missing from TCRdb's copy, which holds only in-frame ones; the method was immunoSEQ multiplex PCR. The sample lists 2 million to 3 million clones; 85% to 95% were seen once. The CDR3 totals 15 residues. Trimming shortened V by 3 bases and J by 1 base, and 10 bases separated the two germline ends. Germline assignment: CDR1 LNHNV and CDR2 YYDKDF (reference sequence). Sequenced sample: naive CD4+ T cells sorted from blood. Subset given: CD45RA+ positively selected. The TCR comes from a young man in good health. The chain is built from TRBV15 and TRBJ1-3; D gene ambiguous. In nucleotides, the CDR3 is TGTGCCACCAGCAGCGTTGTGGTGTCTGGAAACACCATATATTTT. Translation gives CATSSVVVSGNTIYF.